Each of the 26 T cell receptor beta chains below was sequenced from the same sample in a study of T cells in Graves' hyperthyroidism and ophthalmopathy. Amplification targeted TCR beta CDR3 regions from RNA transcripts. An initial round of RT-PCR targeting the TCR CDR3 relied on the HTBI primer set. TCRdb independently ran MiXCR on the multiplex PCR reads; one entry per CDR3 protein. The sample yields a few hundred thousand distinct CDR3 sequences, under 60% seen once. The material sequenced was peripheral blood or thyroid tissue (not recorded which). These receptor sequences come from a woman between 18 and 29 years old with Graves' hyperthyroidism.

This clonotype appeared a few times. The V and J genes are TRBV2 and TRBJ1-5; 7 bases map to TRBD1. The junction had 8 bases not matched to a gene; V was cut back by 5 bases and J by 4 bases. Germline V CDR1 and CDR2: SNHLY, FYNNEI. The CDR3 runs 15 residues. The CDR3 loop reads CASSRQGWENQPQHF. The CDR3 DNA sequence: TGTGCCAGCAGTCGACAGGGCTGGGAAAATCAGCCCCAGCATTTT.

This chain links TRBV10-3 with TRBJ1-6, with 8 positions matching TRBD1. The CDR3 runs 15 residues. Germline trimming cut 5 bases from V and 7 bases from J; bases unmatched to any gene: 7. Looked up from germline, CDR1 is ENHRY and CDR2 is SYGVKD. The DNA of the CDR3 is TGTGCCATCAGTTATAGGACAGGGCCCAATTCACCCCTCCACTTT. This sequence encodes CAISYRTGPNSPLHF.

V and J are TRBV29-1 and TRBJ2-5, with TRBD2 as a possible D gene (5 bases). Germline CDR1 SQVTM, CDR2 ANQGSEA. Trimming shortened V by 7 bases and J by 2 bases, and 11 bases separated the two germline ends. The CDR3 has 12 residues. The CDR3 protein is CSAPEEQETQYF. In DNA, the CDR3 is TGCAGCGCACCGGAGGAGCAAGAGACCCAGTACTTC.

Here the CDR3 reads CASSQLYRGKAGYTF. DNA of the CDR3: TGCGCCAGCAGCCAGTTGTACAGGGGGAAAGCTGGCTACACCTTC. This sequence joins TRBV4-1 and TRBJ1-2, with TRBD1 identical over 8 bases. Germline V gene lookup returns CDR1 MGHRA and CDR2 YSYEKL. The CDR3 totals 15 residues. With 3 bases clipped from V and 7 bases from J, the junction kept 10 bases outside the gene matches.

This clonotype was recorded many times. CDR3 nucleotide sequence: TGTGCCAGCATCCCTGGGGGAGGCACAGATACGCAGTATTTT. This encodes CASIPGGGTDTQYF. The chain carries TRBV2 and TRBJ2-3; D possibly matches TRBD1 or TRBD2 (5 bases each). Trimming stripped 7 bases from V and 1 base from J, with 12 bases between. CDR1 SNHLY and CDR2 FYNNEI come from the germline V gene. This CDR3 is built from 14 residues.

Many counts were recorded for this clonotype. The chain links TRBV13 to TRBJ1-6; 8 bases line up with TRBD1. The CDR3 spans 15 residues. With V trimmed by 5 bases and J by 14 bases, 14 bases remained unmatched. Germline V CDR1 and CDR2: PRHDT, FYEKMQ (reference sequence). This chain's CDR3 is CASSIDRGLGRTLHF. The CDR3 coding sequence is TGTGCCAGCAGCATTGACAGGGGCCTTGGAAGGACCCTCCACTTT.

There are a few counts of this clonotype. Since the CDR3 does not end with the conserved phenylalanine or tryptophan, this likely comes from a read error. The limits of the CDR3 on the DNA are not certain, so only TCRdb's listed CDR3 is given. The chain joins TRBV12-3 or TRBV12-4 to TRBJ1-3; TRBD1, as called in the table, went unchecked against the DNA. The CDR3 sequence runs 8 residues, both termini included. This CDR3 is CASSLVGA.

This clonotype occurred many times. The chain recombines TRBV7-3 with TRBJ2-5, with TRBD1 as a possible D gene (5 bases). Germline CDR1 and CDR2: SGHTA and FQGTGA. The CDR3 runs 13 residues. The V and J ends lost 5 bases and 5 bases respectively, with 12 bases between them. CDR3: CASSPGMWETQYF. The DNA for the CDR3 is TGTGCCAGCAGCCCAGGGATGTGGGAGACCCAGTACTTC.

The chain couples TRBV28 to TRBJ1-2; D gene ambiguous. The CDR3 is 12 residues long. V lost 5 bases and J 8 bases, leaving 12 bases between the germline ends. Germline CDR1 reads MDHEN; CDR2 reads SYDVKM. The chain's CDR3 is CASSPLVEGYTF. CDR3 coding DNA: TGTGCCAGCAGTCCCCTAGTAGAAGGCTACACCTTC.

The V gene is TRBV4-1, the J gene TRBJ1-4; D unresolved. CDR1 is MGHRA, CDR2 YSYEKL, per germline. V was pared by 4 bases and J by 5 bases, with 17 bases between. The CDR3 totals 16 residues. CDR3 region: CASSRPHRGKNEKLFF. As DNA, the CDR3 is TGCGCCAGCAGCCGCCCGCACCGGGGAAAAAATGAAAAACTGTTTTTT.

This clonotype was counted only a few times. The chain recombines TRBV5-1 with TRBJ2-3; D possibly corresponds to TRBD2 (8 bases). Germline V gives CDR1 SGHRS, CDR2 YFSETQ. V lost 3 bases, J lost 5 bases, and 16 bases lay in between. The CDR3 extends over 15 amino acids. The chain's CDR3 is CASSWRGLAGDTQYF. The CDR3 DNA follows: TGCGCCAGCAGCTGGAGGGGGCTAGCGGGAGATACGCAGTATTTT.

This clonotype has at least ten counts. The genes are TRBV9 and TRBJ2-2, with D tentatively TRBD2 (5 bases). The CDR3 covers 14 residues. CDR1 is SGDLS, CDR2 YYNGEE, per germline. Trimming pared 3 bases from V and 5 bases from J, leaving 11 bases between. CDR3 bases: TGTGCCAGCAGCGGGGAGTCCCGTACCGGGGAGCTGTTTTTT. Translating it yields CASSGESRTGELFF.

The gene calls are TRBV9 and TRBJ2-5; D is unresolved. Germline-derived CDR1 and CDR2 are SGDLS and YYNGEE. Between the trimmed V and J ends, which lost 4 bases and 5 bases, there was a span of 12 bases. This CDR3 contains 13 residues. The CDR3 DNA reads TGTGCCAGCAGCAGTCTAGAAGCGGAGACCCAGTACTTC. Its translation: CASSSLEAETQYF.

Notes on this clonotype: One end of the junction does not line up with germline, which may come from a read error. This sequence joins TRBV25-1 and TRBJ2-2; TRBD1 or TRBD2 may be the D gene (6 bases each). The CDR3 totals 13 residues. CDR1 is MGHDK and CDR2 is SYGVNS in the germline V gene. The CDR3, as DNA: TGTGCCAGCAGTGAGCGGGACACCGGGGAGCTGTCTTGG. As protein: CASSERDTGELSW.

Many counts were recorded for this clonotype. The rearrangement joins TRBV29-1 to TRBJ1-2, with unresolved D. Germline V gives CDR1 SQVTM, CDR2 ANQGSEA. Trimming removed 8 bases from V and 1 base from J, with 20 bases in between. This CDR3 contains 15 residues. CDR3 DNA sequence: TGCAGCACCTACGGTGGGCTCCCTAATAACTATGGCTACACCTTC. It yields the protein CSTYGGLPNNYGYTF. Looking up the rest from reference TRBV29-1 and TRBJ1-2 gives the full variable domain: SAVISQKPSRDICQRGTSLTIQCQVDSQVTMMFWYRQQPGQSLTLIATANQGSEATYESGFVIDKFPISRPNLTFSTLTVSNMSPEDSSIYLCSTYGGLPNNYGYTFGSGTRLTVV.

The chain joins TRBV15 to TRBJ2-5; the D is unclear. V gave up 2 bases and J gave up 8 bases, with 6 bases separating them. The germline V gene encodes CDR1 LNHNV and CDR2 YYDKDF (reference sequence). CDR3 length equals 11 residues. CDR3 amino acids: CATSRPDTQYF. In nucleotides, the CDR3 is TGTGCCACCAGCAGACCGGACACCCAGTACTTC.

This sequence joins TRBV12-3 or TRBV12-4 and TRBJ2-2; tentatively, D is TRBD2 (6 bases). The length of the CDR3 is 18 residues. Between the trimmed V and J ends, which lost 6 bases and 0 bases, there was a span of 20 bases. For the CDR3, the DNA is TGTGCCAGCAGAATAACGGGACTCACTAAACCGAACACCGGGGAGCTGTTTTTT. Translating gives CASRITGLTKPNTGELFF.

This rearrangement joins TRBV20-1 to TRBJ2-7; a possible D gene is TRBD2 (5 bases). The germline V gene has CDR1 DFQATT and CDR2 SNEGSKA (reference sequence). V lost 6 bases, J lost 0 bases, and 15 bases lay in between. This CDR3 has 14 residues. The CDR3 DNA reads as TGCAGTGCCCCCAGCCGGCTAGCCTCCTACGAGCAGTACTTC. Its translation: CSAPSRLASYEQYF.

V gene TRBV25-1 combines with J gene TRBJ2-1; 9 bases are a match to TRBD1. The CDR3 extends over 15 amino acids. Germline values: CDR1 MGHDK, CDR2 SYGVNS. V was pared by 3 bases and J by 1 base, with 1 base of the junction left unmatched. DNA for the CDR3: TGTGCCAGCAGTGAGACAGGGGGGTCCTACAATGAGCAGTTCTTC. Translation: CASSETGGSYNEQFF.

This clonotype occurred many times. Here the CDR3 reads CASSLSAAQETQYF. CDR3 in DNA: TGTGCCAGCAGCTTATCAGCAGCCCAAGAGACCCAGTACTTC. The chain is built from TRBV7-3 and TRBJ2-5; D remains unclear. CDR1 is SGHTA and CDR2 is FQGTGA in the germline V gene. The CDR3 length is 14 residues. V was trimmed by 2 bases and J by 1 base, leaving 8 bases between them.

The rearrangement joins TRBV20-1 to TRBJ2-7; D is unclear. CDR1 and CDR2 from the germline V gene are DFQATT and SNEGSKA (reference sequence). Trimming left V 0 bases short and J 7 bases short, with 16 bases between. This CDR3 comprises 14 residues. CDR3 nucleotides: TGCAGTGCTAGAGATGGTAGAGGCGACAATGAGCAGTACTTC. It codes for CSARDGRGDNEQYF.

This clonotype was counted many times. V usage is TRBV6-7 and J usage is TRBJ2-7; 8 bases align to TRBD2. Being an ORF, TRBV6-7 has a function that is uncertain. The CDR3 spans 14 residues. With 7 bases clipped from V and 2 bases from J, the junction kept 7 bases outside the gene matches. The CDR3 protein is CASNPGTRAYEQYF. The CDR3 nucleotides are TGTGCCAGCAATCCCGGGACTAGGGCCTACGAGCAGTACTTC.

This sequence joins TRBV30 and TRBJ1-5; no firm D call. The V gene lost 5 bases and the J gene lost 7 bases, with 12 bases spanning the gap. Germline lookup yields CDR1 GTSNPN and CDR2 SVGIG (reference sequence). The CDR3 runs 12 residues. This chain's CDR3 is CAWGLGVQPQHF. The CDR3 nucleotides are TGTGCCTGGGGCCTCGGAGTGCAGCCCCAGCATTTT.

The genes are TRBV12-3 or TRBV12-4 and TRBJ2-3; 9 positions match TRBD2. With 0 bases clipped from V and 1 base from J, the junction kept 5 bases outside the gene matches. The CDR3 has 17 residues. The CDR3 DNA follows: TGTGCCAGCAGTTTAGCGCGCGCTAGCGGGGGCACAGATACGCAGTATTTT. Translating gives CASSLARASGGTDTQYF.

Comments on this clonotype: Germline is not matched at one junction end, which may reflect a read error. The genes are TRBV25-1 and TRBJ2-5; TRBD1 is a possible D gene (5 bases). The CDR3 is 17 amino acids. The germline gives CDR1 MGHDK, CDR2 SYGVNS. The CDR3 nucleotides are TGTGCCAGCAGTGAATACGGTAGGGGCAGGACCTACAATGAGCAGTACTTT. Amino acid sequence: CASSEYGRGRTYNEQYF. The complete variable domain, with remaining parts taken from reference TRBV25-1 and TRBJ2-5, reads EADIYQTPRYLVIGTGKKITLECSQTMGHDKMYWYQQDPGMELHLIHYSYGVNSTEKGDLSSESTVSRIRTEHFPLTLESARPSHTSQYLCASSEYGRGRTYNEQYFGPGTRLLVL.

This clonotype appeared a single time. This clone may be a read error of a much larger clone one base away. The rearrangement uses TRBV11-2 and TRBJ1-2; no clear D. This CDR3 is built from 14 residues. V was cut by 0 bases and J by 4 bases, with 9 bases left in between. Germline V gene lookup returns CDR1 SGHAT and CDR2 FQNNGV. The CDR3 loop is CASSLEARFYGYTF. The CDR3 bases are TGTGCCAGCAGCTTAGAGGCAAGATTCTATGGCTACACCTTC.